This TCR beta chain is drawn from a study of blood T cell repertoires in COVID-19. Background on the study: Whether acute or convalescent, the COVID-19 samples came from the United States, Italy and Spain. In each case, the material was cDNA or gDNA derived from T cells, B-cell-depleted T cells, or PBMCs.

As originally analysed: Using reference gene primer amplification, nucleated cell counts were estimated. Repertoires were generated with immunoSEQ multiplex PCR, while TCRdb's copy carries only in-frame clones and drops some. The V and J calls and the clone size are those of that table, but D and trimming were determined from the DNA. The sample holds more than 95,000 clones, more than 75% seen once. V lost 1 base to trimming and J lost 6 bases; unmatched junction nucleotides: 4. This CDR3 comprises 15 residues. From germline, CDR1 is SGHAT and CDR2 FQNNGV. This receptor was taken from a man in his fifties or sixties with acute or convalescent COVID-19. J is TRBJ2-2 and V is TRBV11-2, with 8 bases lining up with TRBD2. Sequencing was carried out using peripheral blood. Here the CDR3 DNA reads TGTGCCAGCAGCTTAGGAATGGGACTAGCCGGGGAGCTGTTTTTT. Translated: CASSLGMGLAGELFF.